One TCR beta chain is described in this entry. The CDR3 extends over 15 amino acids. Trimming removed 0 bases at V and 5 bases at J, with 15 bases between. Germline values: CDR1 SGHRS, CDR2 YFSETQ. This entry belongs to a study of blood T cell repertoires in COVID-19. About the study: The United States, Italy and Spain were the sources of the acute and convalescent COVID-19 samples. Sources were T cells, B-cell-depleted T cells, or PBMCs; the material itself was cDNA or gDNA.

Assay: immunoSEQ multiplex PCR; the TCRdb copy retains only in-frame clones and omits some. Here the sample spans some 120,000 clones, 80% being singletons. The chain has TRBV5-1 and TRBJ2-7; a possible D gene is TRBD2 (7 bases). The receptor was derived from a man between 65 and 85 years old with acute or convalescent COVID-19. The material sequenced was peripheral blood. The CDR3 here is CASSLGRGHGDEQYF. CDR3 bases: TGCGCCAGCAGCTTGGGGCGGGGGCATGGCGACGAGCAGTACTTC.